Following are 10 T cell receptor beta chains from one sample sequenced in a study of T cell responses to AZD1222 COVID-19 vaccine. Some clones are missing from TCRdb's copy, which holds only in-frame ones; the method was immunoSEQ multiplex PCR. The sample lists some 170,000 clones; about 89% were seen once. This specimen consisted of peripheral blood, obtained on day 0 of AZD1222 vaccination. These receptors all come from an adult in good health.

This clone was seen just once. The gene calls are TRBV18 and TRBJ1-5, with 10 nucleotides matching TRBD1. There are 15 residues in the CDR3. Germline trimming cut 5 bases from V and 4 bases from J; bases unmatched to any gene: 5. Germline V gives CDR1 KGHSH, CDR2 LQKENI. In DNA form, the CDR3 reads TGTGCCAGCTCAGTGGACAGGGGGTCTAATCAGCCCCAGCATTTT. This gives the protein CASSVDRGSNQPQHF.

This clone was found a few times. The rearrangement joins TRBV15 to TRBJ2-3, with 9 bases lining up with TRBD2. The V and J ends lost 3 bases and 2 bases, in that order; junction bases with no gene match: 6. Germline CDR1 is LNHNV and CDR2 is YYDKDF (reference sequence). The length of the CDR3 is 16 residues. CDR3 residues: CATSRKAGGSTDTQYF. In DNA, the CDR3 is TGTGCCACCAGCAGGAAAGCGGGAGGATCCACAGATACGCAGTATTTT.

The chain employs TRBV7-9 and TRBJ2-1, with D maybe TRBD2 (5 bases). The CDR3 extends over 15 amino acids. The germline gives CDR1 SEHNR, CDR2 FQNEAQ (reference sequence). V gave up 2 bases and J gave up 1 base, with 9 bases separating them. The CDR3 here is CASSLRELSYNEQFF. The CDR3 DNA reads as TGTGCCAGCAGCTTAAGGGAGCTGTCCTACAATGAGCAGTTCTTC.

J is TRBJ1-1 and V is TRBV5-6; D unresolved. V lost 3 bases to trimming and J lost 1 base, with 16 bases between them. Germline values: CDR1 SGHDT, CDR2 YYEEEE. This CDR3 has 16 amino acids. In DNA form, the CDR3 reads TGTGCCAGCAGCTCGCCCTCAAGGGAGCCGAACACTGAAGCTTTCTTT. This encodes CASSSPSREPNTEAFF.

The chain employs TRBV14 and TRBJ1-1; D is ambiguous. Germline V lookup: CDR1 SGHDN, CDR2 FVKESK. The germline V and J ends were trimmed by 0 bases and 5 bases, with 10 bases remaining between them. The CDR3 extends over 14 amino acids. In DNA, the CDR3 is TGTGCCAGCAGCCAAGATCTAGGAGGTACTGAAGCTTTCTTT. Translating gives CASSQDLGGTEAFF.

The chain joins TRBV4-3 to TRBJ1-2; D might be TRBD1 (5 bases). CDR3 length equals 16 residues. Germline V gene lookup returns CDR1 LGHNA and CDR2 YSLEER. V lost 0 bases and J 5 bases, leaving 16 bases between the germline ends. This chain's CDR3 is CASSQDAGTGAYGYTF. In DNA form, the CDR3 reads TGCGCCAGCAGCCAAGACGCGGGCACAGGAGCATATGGCTACACCTTC.

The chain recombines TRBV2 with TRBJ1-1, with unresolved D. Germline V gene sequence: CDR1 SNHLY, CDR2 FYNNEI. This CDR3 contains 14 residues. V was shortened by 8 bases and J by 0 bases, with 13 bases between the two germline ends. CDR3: CASRSDGMNTEAFF. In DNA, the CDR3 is TGTGCCAGCCGGTCAGACGGCATGAACACTGAAGCTTTCTTT. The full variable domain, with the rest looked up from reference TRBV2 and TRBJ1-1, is EPEVTQTPSHQVTQMGQEVILRCVPISNHLYFYWYRQILGQKVEFLVSFYNNEISEKSEIFDDQFSVERPDGSNFTLKIRSTKLEDSAMYFCASRSDGMNTEAFFGQGTRLTVV.

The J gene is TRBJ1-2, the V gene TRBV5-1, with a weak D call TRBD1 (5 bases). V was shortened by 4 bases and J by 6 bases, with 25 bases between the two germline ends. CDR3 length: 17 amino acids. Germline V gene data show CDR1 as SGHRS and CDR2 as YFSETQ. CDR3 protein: CASSGGGRGPRVHGYTF. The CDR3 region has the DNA TGCGCCAGCAGCGGCGGCGGGAGGGGACCCCGGGTTCATGGCTACACCTTC.

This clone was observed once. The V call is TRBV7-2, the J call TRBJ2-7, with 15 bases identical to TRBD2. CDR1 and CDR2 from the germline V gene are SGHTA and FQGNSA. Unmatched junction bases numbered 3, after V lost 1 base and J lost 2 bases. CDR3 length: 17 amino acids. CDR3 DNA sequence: TGTGCCAGCAGCTTAGGGCGGACTAGCGGGAGGGCCTACGAGCAGTACTTC. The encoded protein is CASSLGRTSGRAYEQYF.

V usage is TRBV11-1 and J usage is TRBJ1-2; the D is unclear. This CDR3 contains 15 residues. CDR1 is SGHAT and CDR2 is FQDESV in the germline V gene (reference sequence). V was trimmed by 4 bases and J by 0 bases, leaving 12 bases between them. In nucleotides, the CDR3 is TGTGCCAGCAGCTCACGGGCTTCAGCTAACTATGGCTACACCTTC. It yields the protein CASSSRASANYGYTF.